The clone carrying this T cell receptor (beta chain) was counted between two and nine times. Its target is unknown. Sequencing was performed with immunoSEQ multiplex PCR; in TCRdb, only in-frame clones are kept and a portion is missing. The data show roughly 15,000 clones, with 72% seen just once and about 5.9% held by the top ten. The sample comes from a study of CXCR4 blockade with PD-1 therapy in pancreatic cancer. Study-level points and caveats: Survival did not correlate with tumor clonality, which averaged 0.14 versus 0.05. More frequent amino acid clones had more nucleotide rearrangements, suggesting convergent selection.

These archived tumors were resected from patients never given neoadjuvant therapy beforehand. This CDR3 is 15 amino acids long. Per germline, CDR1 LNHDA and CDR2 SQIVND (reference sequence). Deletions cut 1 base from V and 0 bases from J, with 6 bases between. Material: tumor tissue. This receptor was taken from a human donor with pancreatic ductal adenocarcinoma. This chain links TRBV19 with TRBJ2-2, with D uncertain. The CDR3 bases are TGTGCCAGTAGTATAGGTCCCGCGAACACCGGGGAGCTGTTTTTT. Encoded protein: CASSIGPANTGELFF.